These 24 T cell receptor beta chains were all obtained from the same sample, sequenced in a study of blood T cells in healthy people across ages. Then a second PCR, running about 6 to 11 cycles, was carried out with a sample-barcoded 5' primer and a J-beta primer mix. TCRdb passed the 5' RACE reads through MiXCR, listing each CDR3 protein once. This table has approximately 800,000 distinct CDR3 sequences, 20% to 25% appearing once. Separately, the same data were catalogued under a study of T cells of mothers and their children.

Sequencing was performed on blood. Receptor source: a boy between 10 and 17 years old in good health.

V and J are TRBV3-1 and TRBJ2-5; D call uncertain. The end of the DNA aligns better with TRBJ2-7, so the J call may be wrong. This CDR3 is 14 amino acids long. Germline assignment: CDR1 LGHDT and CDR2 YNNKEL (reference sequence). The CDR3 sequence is CASSHPPSTYEQYF. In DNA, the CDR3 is TGTGCCAGCAGCCACCCTCCTTCCACCTACGAGCAGTACTTC.

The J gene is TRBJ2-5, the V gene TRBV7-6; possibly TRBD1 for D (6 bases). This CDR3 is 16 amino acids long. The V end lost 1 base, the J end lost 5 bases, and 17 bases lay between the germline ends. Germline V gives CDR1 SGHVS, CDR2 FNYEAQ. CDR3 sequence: CASSLGTVGLSETQYF. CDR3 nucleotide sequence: TGTGCCAGCAGCTTAGGGACAGTAGGGTTGTCGGAGACCCAGTACTTC.

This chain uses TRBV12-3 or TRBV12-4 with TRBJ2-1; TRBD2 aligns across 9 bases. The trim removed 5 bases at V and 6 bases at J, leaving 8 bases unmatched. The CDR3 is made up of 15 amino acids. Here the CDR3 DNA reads TGTGCCAGCAGTCCCGCGGGACTAGCACCCAATGAGCAGTTCTTC. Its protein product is CASSPAGLAPNEQFF.

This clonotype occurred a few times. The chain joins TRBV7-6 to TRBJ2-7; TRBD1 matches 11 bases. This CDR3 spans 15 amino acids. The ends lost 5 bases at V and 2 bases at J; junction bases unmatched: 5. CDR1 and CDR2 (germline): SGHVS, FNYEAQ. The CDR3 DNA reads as TGTGCCAGCAGCCGGGGGACAGGGGGGGCCTACGAGCAGTACTTC. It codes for CASSRGTGGAYEQYF. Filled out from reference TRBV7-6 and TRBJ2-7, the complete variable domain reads GAGVSQSPRYKVTKRGQDVALRCDPISGHVSLYWYRQALGQGPEFLTYFNYEAQQDKSGLPNDRFSAERPEGSISTLTIQRTEQRDSAMYRCASSRGTGGAYEQYFGPGTRLTVT.

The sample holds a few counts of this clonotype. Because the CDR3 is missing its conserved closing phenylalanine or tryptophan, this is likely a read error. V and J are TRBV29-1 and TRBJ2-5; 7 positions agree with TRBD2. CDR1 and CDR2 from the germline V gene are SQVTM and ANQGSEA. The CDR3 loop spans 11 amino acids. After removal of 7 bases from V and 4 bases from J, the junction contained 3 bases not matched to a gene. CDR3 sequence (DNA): TGCAGCGGGGGCGGGGGAGAGACCCAGTACCTC. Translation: CSGGGGETQYL.

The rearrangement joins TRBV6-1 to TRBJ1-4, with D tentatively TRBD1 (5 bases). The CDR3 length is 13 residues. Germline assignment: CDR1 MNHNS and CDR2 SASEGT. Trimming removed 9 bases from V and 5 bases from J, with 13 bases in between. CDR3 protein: CASRRGLNEKLFF. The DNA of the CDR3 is TGTGCCAGTAGGAGGGGTTTAAATGAAAAACTGTTTTTT.

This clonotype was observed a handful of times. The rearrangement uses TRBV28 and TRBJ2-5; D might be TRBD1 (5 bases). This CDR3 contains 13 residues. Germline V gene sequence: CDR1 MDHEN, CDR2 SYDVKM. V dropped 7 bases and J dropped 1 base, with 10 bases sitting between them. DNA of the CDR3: TGTGCCAGCACCTGGGGCATCCAAGAGACCCAGTACTTC. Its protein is CASTWGIQETQYF.

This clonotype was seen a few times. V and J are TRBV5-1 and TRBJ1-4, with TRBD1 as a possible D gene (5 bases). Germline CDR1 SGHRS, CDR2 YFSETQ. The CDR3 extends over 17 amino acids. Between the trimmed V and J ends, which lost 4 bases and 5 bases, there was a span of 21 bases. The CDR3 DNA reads TGCGCCAGCAGCGGAGACAGTTTGGAGGGCCGGAATGAAAAACTGTTTTTT. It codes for CASSGDSLEGRNEKLFF. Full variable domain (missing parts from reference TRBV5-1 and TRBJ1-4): KAGVTQTPRYLIKTRGQQVTLSCSPISGHRSVSWYQQTPGQGLQFLFEYFSETQRNKGNFPGRFSGRQFSNSRSEMNVSTLELGDSALYLCASSGDSLEGRNEKLFFGSGTQLSVL.

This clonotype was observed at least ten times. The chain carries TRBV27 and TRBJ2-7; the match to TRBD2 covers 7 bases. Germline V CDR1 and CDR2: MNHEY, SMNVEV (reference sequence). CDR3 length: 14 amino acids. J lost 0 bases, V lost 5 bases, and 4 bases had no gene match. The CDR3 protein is CASSPRLASYEQYF. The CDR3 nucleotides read TGTGCCAGCAGTCCCCGACTAGCCTCCTACGAGCAGTACTTC.

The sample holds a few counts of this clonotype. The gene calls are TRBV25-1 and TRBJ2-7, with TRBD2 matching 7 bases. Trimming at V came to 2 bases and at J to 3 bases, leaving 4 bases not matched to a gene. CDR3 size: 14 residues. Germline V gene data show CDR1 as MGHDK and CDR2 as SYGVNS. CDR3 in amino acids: CASSEQGGDYEQYF. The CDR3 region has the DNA TGTGCCAGCAGTGAACAGGGAGGGGACTACGAGCAGTACTTC.

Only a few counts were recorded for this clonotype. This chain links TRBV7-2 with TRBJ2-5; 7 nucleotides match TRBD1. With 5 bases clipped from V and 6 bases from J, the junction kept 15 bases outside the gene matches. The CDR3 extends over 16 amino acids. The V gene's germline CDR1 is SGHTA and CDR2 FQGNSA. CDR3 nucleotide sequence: TGTGCCAGCAGCCTCTACGACGAGCAAAGGGGGCAGACCCAGTACTTC. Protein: CASSLYDEQRGQTQYF.

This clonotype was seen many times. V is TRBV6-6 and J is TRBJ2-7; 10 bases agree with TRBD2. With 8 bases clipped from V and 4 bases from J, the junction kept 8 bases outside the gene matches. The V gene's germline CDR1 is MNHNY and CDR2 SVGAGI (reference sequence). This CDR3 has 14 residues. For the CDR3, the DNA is TGTGCCAGCGCCGCGGGAGCGGGAGGGTACGAGCAGTACTTC. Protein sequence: CASAAGAGGYEQYF.

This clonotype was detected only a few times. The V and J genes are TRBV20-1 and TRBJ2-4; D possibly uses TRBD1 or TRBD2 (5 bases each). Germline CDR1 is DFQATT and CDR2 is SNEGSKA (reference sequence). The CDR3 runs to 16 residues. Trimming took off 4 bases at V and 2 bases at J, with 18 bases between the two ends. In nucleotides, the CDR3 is TGCAGTGCTACCGGGACCCGAGGCCCAACCAAAAACATTCAGTACTTC. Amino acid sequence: CSATGTRGPTKNIQYF.

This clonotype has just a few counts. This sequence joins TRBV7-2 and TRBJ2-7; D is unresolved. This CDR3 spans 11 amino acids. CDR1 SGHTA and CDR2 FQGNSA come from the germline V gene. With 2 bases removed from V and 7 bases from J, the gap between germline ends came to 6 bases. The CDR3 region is CASSLNKEQYF. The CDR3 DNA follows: TGTGCCAGCAGCTTAAATAAGGAGCAGTACTTC.

CDR3 DNA: TGCGCCAGCAGCGATCGGGACGGAACCACAGATACGCAGTATTTT. As protein: CASSDRDGTTDTQYF. The V and J genes are TRBV5-1 and TRBJ2-3; perhaps D is TRBD1 or TRBD2 (5 bases each). Germline loops: CDR1 SGHRS, CDR2 YFSETQ. The CDR3 spans 15 residues. V was clipped by 4 bases and J by 2 bases, with 14 bases between them.

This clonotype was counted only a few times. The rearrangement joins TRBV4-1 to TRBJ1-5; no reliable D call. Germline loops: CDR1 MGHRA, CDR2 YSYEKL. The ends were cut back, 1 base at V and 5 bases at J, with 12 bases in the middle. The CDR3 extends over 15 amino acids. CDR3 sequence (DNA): TGCGCCAGCAGCCAAGTTGGCAGAGAAGATCAGCCCCAGCATTTT. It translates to CASSQVGREDQPQHF.

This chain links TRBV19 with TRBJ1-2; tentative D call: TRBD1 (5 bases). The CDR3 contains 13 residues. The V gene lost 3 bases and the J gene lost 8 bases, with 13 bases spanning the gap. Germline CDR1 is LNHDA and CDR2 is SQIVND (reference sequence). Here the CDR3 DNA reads TGTGCCAGTAGTATGGGAGGGGCCAGCGGCTACACCTTC. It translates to CASSMGGASGYTF.

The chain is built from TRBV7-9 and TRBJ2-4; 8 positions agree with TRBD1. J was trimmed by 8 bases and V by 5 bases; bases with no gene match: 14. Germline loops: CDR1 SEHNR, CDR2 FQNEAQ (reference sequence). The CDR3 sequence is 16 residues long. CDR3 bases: TGTGCCAGCAGCCCCACCCGGACAGGGCGGGGAGACATTCAGTACTTC. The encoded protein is CASSPTRTGRGDIQYF.

The CDR3 DNA sequence: TGCAGTGCTAGAGGGGAGGGGGGCTACGAGCAGTACTTC. It translates to CSARGEGGYEQYF. The J gene is TRBJ2-7, the V gene TRBV20-1, with D maybe TRBD2 (7 bases). This CDR3 comprises 13 residues. Between the trimmed V and J ends, which lost 1 base and 3 bases, there was a span of 10 bases. Per germline, CDR1 DFQATT and CDR2 SNEGSKA (reference sequence).

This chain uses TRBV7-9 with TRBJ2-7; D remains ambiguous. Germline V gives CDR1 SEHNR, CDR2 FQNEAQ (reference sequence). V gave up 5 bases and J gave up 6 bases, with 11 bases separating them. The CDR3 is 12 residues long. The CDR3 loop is CASSLGSLEQYF. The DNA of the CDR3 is TGTGCCAGCAGCCTAGGGTCCCTCGAGCAGTACTTC.

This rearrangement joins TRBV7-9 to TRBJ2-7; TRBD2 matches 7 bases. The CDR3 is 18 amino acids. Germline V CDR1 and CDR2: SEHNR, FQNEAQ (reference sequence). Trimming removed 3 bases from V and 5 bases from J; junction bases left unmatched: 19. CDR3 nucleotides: TGTGCCAGCAGCTTGTTTTTCGGTGCGTCACGGGGGGAGGACGAGCAGTACTTC. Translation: CASSLFFGASRGEDEQYF.

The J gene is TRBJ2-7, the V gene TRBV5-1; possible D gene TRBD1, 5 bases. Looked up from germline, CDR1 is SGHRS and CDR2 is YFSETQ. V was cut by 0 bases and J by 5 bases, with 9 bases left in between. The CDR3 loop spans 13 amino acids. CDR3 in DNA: TGCGCCAGCAGCTTGGGACAGATGGACGAGCAGTACTTC. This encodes CASSLGQMDEQYF.

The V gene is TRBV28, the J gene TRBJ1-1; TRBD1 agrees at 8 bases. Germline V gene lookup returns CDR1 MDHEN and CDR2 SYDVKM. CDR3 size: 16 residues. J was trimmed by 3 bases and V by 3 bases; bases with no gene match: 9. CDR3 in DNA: TGTGCCAGCAGTTTTTCAACAGGGGGGCGGGACACTGAAGCTTTCTTT. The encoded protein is CASSFSTGGRDTEAFF. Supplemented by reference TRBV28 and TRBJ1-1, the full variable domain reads DVKVTQSSRYLVKRTGEKVFLECVQDMDHENMFWYRQDPGLGLRLIYFSYDVKMKEKGDIPEGYSVSREKKERFSLILESASTNQTSMYLCASSFSTGGRDTEAFFGQGTRLTVV.

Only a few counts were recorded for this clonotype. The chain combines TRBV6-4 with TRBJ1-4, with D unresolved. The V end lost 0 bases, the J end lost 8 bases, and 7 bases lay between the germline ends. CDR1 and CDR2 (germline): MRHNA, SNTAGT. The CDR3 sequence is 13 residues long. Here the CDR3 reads CASSDSAGEKLFF. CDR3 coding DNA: TGTGCCAGCAGTGACTCGGCGGGGGAAAAACTGTTTTTT.